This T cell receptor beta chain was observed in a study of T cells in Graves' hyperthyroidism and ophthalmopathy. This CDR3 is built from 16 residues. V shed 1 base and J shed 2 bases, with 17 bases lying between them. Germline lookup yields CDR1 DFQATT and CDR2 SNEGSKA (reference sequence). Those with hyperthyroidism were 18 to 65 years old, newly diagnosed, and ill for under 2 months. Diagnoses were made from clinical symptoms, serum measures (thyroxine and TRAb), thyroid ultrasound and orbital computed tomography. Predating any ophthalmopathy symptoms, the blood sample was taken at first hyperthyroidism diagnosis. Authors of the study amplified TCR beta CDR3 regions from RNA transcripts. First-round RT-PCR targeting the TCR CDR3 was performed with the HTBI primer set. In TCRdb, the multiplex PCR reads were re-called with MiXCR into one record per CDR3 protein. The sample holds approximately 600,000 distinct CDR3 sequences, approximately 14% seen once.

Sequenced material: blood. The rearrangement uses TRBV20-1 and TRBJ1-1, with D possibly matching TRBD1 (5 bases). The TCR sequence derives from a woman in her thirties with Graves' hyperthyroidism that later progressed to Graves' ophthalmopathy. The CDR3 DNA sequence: TGCAGTGCTAGAGTTCCACGGGACGCCATTAACACTGAAGCTTTCTTT. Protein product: CSARVPRDAINTEAFF.